Below are 31 T cell receptor beta chains sequenced from a single sample in a study of T cell repertoires in cytomegalovirus infection. TCRdb re-called the reads with MiXCR, one entry per CDR3 protein. The sample includes 700,000 to 850,000 distinct CDR3 sequences, about 31% of them seen just once. For these receptors, no antigen is known. The sample consisted of cultured CD8+ T cells from PBMCs, taken from culture after CMV antigen stimulation. The receptors shown here come from a human donor in good health (CMV status not recorded). Some clones in this sample may be carry-over from other donors' samples.

With regard to this clonotype: With a much larger clone just one base away, this may be a read error. V usage is TRBV28 and J usage is TRBJ2-1; TRBD1 agrees at 8 bases. The germline gives CDR1 MDHEN, CDR2 SYDVKM. The CDR3 extends over 14 amino acids. V lost 3 bases to trimming and J lost 4 bases; unmatched junction nucleotides: 2. The CDR3 sequence: CASSFGDRYNEQFF. CDR3 sequence (DNA): TGTGCCAGCAGTTTCGGGGACAGGTACAATGAGCAGTTCTTC.

The chain has TRBV7-2 and TRBJ2-7; TRBD1 might be the D (9 bases). The CDR3 covers 15 residues. The ends were cut back, 5 bases at V and 5 bases at J, with 19 bases in the middle. Germline loops: CDR1 SGHTA, CDR2 FQGNSA. The CDR3 bases are TGTGCCAGCAGCCCCATCGGGGGGGACAGGGACGAGCAGTACTTC. Residues: CASSPIGGDRDEQYF.

This clonotype came up a few times. This chain links TRBV7-9 with TRBJ2-3; D not certain. The CDR3 has 16 residues. Trimming removed 1 base from V and 6 bases from J, with 17 bases in between. The germline V gene has CDR1 SEHNR and CDR2 FQNEAQ (reference sequence). The CDR3 region is CASSLEVVSGMDTQYF. The CDR3 bases are TGTGCCAGCAGCTTAGAGGTGGTCTCTGGTATGGATACGCAGTATTTT.

The table lists this clonotype with a few counts. The rearrangement uses TRBV7-9 and TRBJ2-3, with 8 bases fitting TRBD2. Germline-derived CDR1 and CDR2 are SEHNR and FQNEAQ (reference sequence). V lost 5 bases and J lost 2; bases outside the gene matches: 9. The CDR3 covers 16 residues. CDR3 DNA sequence: TGTGCCAGCAGCCCACCCTTAGCGGGGTTCACAGATACGCAGTATTTT. The encoded protein is CASSPPLAGFTDTQYF. Full variable domain (missing parts from reference TRBV7-9 and TRBJ2-3): DTGVSQNPRHKITKRGQNVTFRCDPISEHNRLYWYRQTLGQGPEFLTYFQNEAQLEKSRLLSDRFSAERPKGSFSTLEIQRTEQGDSAMYLCASSPPLAGFTDTQYFGPGTRLTVL.

This clonotype was picked up a small number of times. The rearrangement joins TRBV6-6 to TRBJ2-2, with D possibly matching TRBD2 (6 bases). CDR1 is MNHNY and CDR2 is SVGAGI in the germline V gene (reference sequence). This CDR3 is 15 amino acids long. Trimming left V 7 bases short and J 5 bases short, with 17 bases between. The CDR3 nucleotides read TGTGCCAGCACCTGGGGGGTCTCAGGGACCGGGGAGCTGTTTTTT. Its translation: CASTWGVSGTGELFF.

The sample holds a few counts of this clonotype. The J gene is TRBJ1-2, the V gene TRBV20-1, with TRBD1 matching 7 bases. The J segment lost 4 bases and the V segment lost 0 bases, leaving 5 bases of the junction unmatched. The CDR3 has 14 residues. Germline V CDR1 and CDR2: DFQATT, SNEGSKA (reference sequence). CDR3 bases: TGCAGTGCTAGAGAACAGGGGCGCGGCTATGGCTACACCTTC. It specifies CSAREQGRGYGYTF.

V usage is TRBV11-2 and J usage is TRBJ2-5, with a tentative D call TRBD2 (5 bases). V was cut by 6 bases and J by 4 bases, with 21 bases left in between. The CDR3 is 16 amino acids. Germline-derived CDR1 and CDR2 are SGHAT and FQNNGV. The chain's CDR3 is CASRPNGGRTRETQYF. The CDR3 nucleotides are TGTGCCAGCAGACCCAATGGAGGACGGACGAGAGAGACCCAGTACTTC.

This clonotype came up a few times. This chain joins TRBV14 and TRBJ1-3; no definite D call. The CDR3 covers 17 residues. Trimming stripped 0 bases from V and 4 bases from J, with 16 bases between. Germline V gene data show CDR1 as SGHDN and CDR2 as FVKESK. CDR3 DNA: TGTGCCAGCAGCCAAGATAACCTGAGGGTATCGGGAAACACCATATATTTT. It specifies CASSQDNLRVSGNTIYF.

This chain joins TRBV29-1 and TRBJ2-1; 10 bases line up with TRBD2. The CDR3 length is 18 residues. Germline V lookup: CDR1 SQVTM, CDR2 ANQGSEA. V was pared by 7 bases and J by 10 bases, with 25 bases of the junction left unmatched. CDR3 in amino acids: CSAFPTSGRHTSTREQFF. CDR3 coding DNA: TGCAGCGCCTTCCCGACTAGCGGGCGCCACACCTCAACGAGAGAGCAGTTCTTC.

This chain uses TRBV6-5 with TRBJ1-1; no firm D call. Germline values: CDR1 MNHEY, CDR2 SVGAGI. CDR3 length: 16 residues. Trimming stripped 0 bases from V and 3 bases from J, with 14 bases between. Here the CDR3 reads CASSYSWTLHDTEAFF. CDR3 sequence (DNA): TGTGCCAGCAGTTACTCTTGGACCCTCCACGACACTGAAGCTTTCTTT.

A note on this clonotype: An end of the junction differs from the germline gene, which may be a read error. V and J are TRBV19 and TRBJ1-1; D not resolved. This CDR3 spans 13 amino acids. Germline V gene sequence: CDR1 LNHDA, CDR2 SQIVND (reference sequence). CDR3 in amino acids: CASTIRLNTEPFF. In DNA, the CDR3 is TGTGCCAGTACAATAAGGTTGAACACTGAACCTTTCTTT. Full variable domain (rest looked up from reference TRBV19 and TRBJ1-1): DGGITQSPKYLFRKEGQNVTLSCEQNLNHDAMYWYRQDPGQGLRLIYYSQIVNDFQKGDIAEGYSVSREKKESFPLTVTSAQKNPTAFYLCASTIRLNTEPFFGQGTRLTVV.

V gene TRBV15 combines with J gene TRBJ2-7; TRBD1 might be the D (5 bases). The CDR3 extends over 14 amino acids. The germline CDR1 and CDR2 sequences are LNHNV and YYDKDF (reference sequence). With 3 bases removed from V and 0 bases from J, the gap between germline ends came to 9 bases. CDR3 DNA sequence: TGTGCCACCAGCAGGCGACAGTCCTCCTACGAGCAGTACTTC. Translation gives CATSRRQSSYEQYF.

The J gene is TRBJ1-3, the V gene TRBV12-3 or TRBV12-4; D is unclear. Trimming cost V 3 bases and J 9 bases, with 30 bases left between them. The CDR3 contains 19 residues. The CDR3: CASSFLPLSRTADNFTIYF. For the CDR3, the DNA is TGTGCCAGCAGTTTCCTCCCCCTCTCTCGGACGGCAGATAATTTCACCATATATTTT.

As for this clonotype: At one boundary the junction diverges from the germline segment, which might be a read error. The rearrangement joins TRBV28 to TRBJ2-1; 9 bases are shared with TRBD1. Germline V gene data show CDR1 as MDHEN and CDR2 as SYDVKM. CDR3 length: 14 amino acids. CDR3 sequence reads: CASSRDRAGDEKFF. CDR3 DNA: TGTGCCAGCAGCCGGGACAGGGCGGGGGATGAGAAGTTCTTC.

In this sample, this clonotype turned up a few times. The chain is built from TRBV28 and TRBJ2-4, with D unclear. The CDR3 runs to 14 residues. Germline loops: CDR1 MDHEN, CDR2 SYDVKM. V lost 4 bases and J 1 base, leaving 8 bases between the germline ends. CDR3: CASSSLLAKNIQYF. The CDR3, as DNA: TGTGCCAGCAGTTCCTTACTGGCCAAAAACATTCAGTACTTC.

This clonotype was counted many times. The chain employs TRBV7-6 and TRBJ2-2; 8 bases are shared with TRBD2. The CDR3 covers 17 residues. Losses at the gene ends were 5 bases for V and 2 bases for J; bases not matched to a gene: 10. Germline assignment: CDR1 SGHVS and CDR2 FNYEAQ. The CDR3 reads CASSRFGAGDNTGELFF. DNA of the CDR3: TGTGCCAGCAGCCGATTCGGAGCGGGGGATAACACCGGGGAGCTGTTTTTT. Together with reference TRBV7-6 and TRBJ2-2, the CDR3 gives the full variable domain: GAGVSQSPRYKVTKRGQDVALRCDPISGHVSLYWYRQALGQGPEFLTYFNYEAQQDKSGLPNDRFSAERPEGSISTLTIQRTEQRDSAMYRCASSRFGAGDNTGELFFGEGSRLTVL.

Ten or more counts support this clonotype. The chain recombines TRBV12-3 or TRBV12-4 with TRBJ1-1, with D perhaps matching TRBD1 (6 bases). Trimming removed 6 bases from V and 8 bases from J, with 10 bases in between. This CDR3 region has 11 residues. CDR3 sequence (DNA): TGTGCCAGCAGCAGGGGATGGGAAGCTTTCTTT. It is translated as CASSRGWEAFF.

This chain uses TRBV27 with TRBJ1-1; 10 positions match TRBD1. The length of the CDR3 is 14 residues. Trimming took 6 bases from V and 3 from J; bases not matched to a gene: 4. CDR1 is MNHEY and CDR2 is SMNVEV in the germline V gene (reference sequence). The CDR3 protein is CASRTGGGYTEAFF. Here the CDR3 DNA reads TGTGCCAGCAGGACAGGGGGCGGGTACACTGAAGCTTTCTTT.

J is TRBJ1-2 and V is TRBV12-3 or TRBV12-4; D not certain. The CDR3 consists of 12 residues. The germline V and J ends were trimmed by 8 bases and 4 bases, with 11 bases remaining between them. CDR3 residues: CASDGSGYGYTF. The CDR3 nucleotides read TGTGCCAGCGACGGGAGTGGCTATGGCTACACCTTC.

This clonotype occurred many times. The V and J genes are TRBV7-6 and TRBJ2-1, with a tentative D call TRBD2 (6 bases). CDR1 is SGHVS and CDR2 is FNYEAQ in the germline V gene. This CDR3 has 15 amino acids. V was shortened by 5 bases and J by 3 bases, with 14 bases between the two germline ends. The DNA for the CDR3 is TGTGCCAGCAGCCCGACCGGGGGAGACTACAATGAGCAGTTCTTC. It specifies CASSPTGGDYNEQFF.

The chain recombines TRBV2 with TRBJ2-7; 7 bases match TRBD2. With V trimmed by 2 bases and J by 5 bases, 3 bases remained unmatched. Germline values: CDR1 SNHLY, CDR2 FYNNEI. The length of the CDR3 is 13 residues. This CDR3 is CASSEMGGNEQYF. The CDR3 DNA reads as TGTGCCAGCAGTGAAATGGGGGGGAACGAGCAGTACTTC.

The chain employs TRBV5-6 and TRBJ1-1; TRBD1 agrees at 7 bases. The CDR3 runs 12 residues. Germline V gene sequence: CDR1 SGHDT, CDR2 YYEEEE. The trim removed 5 bases at V and 10 bases at J, leaving 8 bases unmatched. The CDR3 reads CASSRGGGRAFF. Written as DNA, the CDR3 is TGTGCCAGCAGTCGGGGAGGGGGCAGAGCTTTCTTT.

The chain links TRBV10-3 to TRBJ2-1; D tentatively reads TRBD1 or TRBD2 (5 bases each). This CDR3 comprises 17 residues. Per the germline V gene, CDR1 is ENHRY and CDR2 is SYGVKD. Trimming took off 3 bases at V and 1 base at J, with 16 bases between the two ends. The chain's CDR3 is CAISEGPLEGSYNEQFF. CDR3 nucleotide sequence: TGTGCCATCAGTGAAGGCCCCCTCGAGGGGTCCTACAATGAGCAGTTCTTC.

Ten or more counts support this clonotype. The V call is TRBV7-9, the J call TRBJ2-7, with D maybe TRBD1 (6 bases). The V and J ends lost 2 bases and 3 bases respectively, with 17 bases between them. The CDR3 contains 16 residues. CDR1 and CDR2 (germline): SEHNR, FQNEAQ (reference sequence). The CDR3 loop is CASSLISVGQSYEQYF. DNA for the CDR3: TGTGCCAGCAGCTTAATTTCGGTAGGACAGAGCTACGAGCAGTACTTC.

The CDR3 nucleotides read TGCGCCAGCAGCTTGGGTGGGGTGGACGAGCAGTACTTC. Amino acid sequence: CASSLGGVDEQYF. The gene calls are TRBV5-1 and TRBJ2-7; D gene uncertain. The CDR3 runs to 13 residues. The V gene lost 0 bases and the J gene lost 5 bases, with 9 bases spanning the gap. The V gene's germline CDR1 is SGHRS and CDR2 YFSETQ.

CDR3 residues: CASSLGTAGNSPLHF. The CDR3 nucleotides read TGTGCCAGCAGCTTAGGGACAGCTGGTAATTCACCCCTCCACTTT. The chain has TRBV7-8 and TRBJ1-6; D possibly corresponds to TRBD1 (6 bases). V dropped 1 base and J dropped 6 bases, with 10 bases sitting between them. Germline CDR1 and CDR2: SGHVS and FQNEAQ. CDR3 length: 15 residues.

This clonotype turned up a few times. The chain is built from TRBV6-5 and TRBJ1-5; possible D gene TRBD1, 5 bases. V lost 0 bases and J 4 bases, leaving 10 bases between the germline ends. Germline loops: CDR1 MNHEY, CDR2 SVGAGI. This CDR3 spans 15 amino acids. The CDR3 is CASSYSIGGNQPQHF. CDR3 bases: TGTGCCAGCAGTTACTCGATTGGGGGGAATCAGCCCCAGCATTTT.

This sequence joins TRBV12-3 or TRBV12-4 and TRBJ2-3, with 9 bases fitting TRBD2. J was trimmed by 2 bases and V by 3 bases; bases with no gene match: 3. The CDR3 covers 15 residues. CDR3 sequence (DNA): TGTGCCAGCAGTTTTGGGACTAGCCTCACAGATACGCAGTATTTT. It encodes CASSFGTSLTDTQYF.

The V and J genes are TRBV28 and TRBJ1-5, with a tentative D call TRBD1 (6 bases). The CDR3 has 14 amino acids. The germline V gene encodes CDR1 MDHEN and CDR2 SYDVKM. V was pared by 6 bases and J by 3 bases, with 12 bases between. The CDR3 is CASSTGHLNQPQHF. CDR3 nucleotides: TGTGCCAGCAGCACGGGACACCTCAATCAGCCCCAGCATTTT.

In its sample, this clonotype was seen once. The chain uses TRBV25-1 and TRBJ2-3; D is perhaps TRBD1 (6 bases). From germline, CDR1 is MGHDK and CDR2 SYGVNS. The ends were cut back, 1 base at V and 3 bases at J, with 11 bases in the middle. CDR3 size: 15 residues. The DNA of the CDR3 is TGTGCCAGCAGTGAATGGGGCAGGGGTACAGATACGCAGTATTTT. Translation gives CASSEWGRGTDTQYF. Supplemented by reference TRBV25-1 and TRBJ2-3, the full variable domain reads EADIYQTPRYLVIGTGKKITLECSQTMGHDKMYWYQQDPGMELHLIHYSYGVNSTEKGDLSSESTVSRIRTEHFPLTLESARPSHTSQYLCASSEWGRGTDTQYFGPGTRLTVL.

The J gene is TRBJ1-4, the V gene TRBV19; D is ambiguous. V was clipped by 3 bases and J by 2 bases, with 16 bases between them. This CDR3 spans 17 amino acids. CDR1 and CDR2 from the germline V gene are LNHDA and SQIVND (reference sequence). CDR3 bases: TGTGCCAGTAGTATCGTTTTGACCATCCCGACTAATGAAAAACTGTTTTTT. It translates to CASSIVLTIPTNEKLFF.